The rows below give T cell receptor beta chains drawn from one sample of a study of T-cell memory formation after mild COVID-19. TCRdb ran MiXCR on the 5' RACE reads and lists one entry per CDR3 protein. The repertoire holds under 450,000 distinct CDR3 sequences, approximately 15% seen once, with less than 25% in the top ten. The sample taken for sequencing was PBMCs or a T cell subset sorted from them (not recorded which). These TCRs come from a young man who had mild COVID-19 (a few samples of this study predate the infection). Cell type and time point are not known. CDR3s include the opening cysteine and the closing phenylalanine or tryptophan. The D gene is left open where the match is weak. Not every row has a clone size; where given, it reads once, few, many or a size class.

CASLGTGFHEQFF	TGTGCCAGCCTAGGGACAGGGTTCCATGAGCAGTTCTTC	TRBD1	TRBV12-3/TRBV12-4	TRBJ2-1	few
CATSDRFTGGDVYGYTF	TGTGCCACCAGTGATCGATTCACAGGGGGCGACGTCTATGGCTACACCTTC	TRBD1	TRBV24-1	TRBJ1-2	.
CASRRQGEANEQYF	TGTGCCAGCAGGAGACAGGGGGAAGCTAACGAGCAGTACTTC	TRBD1	TRBV12-3/TRBV12-4	TRBJ2-7	few
CASSSYGGVENEQFF	TGTGCCAGCAGTTCTTACGGGGGGGTAGAAAATGAGCAGTTCTTC	TRBD2	TRBV27	TRBJ2-1	.
CASSHGRTGTYEQYF	TGTGCCAGCAGCCACGGGAGGACTGGGACCTACGAGCAGTACTTC	TRBD2	TRBV4-2	TRBJ2-7	many
CASSHLNSPLHF	TGCGCCAGCAGTCACTTAAATTCACCCCTCCACTTT	.	TRBV10-2	TRBJ1-6	few
CASSSGTGTQETQYF	TGTGCCAGCAGCTCCGGGACTGGGACCCAAGAGACCCAGTACTTC	.	TRBV7-8	TRBJ2-5	.
CASSLSPAGQGEKLFF	TGTGCCAGCAGCTTAAGCCCCGCGGGACAGGGTGAAAAACTGTTTTTT	TRBD1	TRBV7-2	TRBJ1-4	few
CASSESLRTTDTQYF	TGTGCCAGCAGTGAAAGTTTACGGACCACAGATACGCAGTATTTT	.	TRBV2	TRBJ2-3	.
CASSPDGTGYNSGNTIYF	TGTGCCAGCAGCCCTGATGGGACAGGCTATAACTCTGGAAACACCATATATTTT	TRBD1	TRBV4-2	TRBJ1-3	few
CASGYASGNTIYF	TGTGCTAGTGGCTATGCCTCTGGAAACACCATATATTTT	.	TRBV12-5	TRBJ1-3	.
CASSVAGTQYF	TGTGCCAGCAGCGTAGCGGGTACGCAGTATTTT	TRBD2	TRBV7-2	TRBJ2-3	many
CAISDQGTETQYF	TGTGCCATCAGTGATCAGGGGACGGAGACCCAGTACTTC	.	TRBV10-3	TRBJ2-5	many
CASSSASDSFRGSYNEQFF	TGTGCCAGTAGCTCCGCCTCTGACAGTTTTCGGGGCTCCTACAATGAGCAGTTCTTC	.	TRBV19	TRBJ2-1	few
CASSVGDGLNTEAFF	TGTGCCAGCAGCGTCGGGGACGGACTGAACACTGAAGCTTTCTTT	.	TRBV11-2	TRBJ1-1	few
CASSQVGEDEQFF	TGCGCCAGCAGCCAAGTCGGAGAAGATGAGCAGTTCTTC	.	TRBV4-1	TRBJ2-1	.
CASRRGASGGNQETQYF	TGTGCCAGCAGGAGGGGGGCTAGCGGGGGCAACCAAGAGACCCAGTACTTC	TRBD2	TRBV12-3/TRBV12-4	TRBJ2-5	few
CASSYSVRGLDTGELFF	TGTGCCAGCAGTTACTCAGTTCGGGGCCTCGACACCGGGGAGCTGTTTTTT	.	TRBV6-2/TRBV6-3	TRBJ2-2	few
CASRQGTFYTF	TGTGCCAGTCGACAGGGGACCTTCTACACCTTC	TRBD1	TRBV12-3/TRBV12-4	TRBJ1-2	.
CASSRQGGLHTEAFF	TGTGCCAGCAGCCGACAGGGGGGGTTACACACTGAAGCTTTCTTT	TRBD1	TRBV7-8	TRBJ1-1	.
CASSRAMNTEAFF	TGTGCCAGCAGCAGAGCCATGAACACTGAAGCTTTCTTT	.	TRBV7-2	TRBJ1-1	.
CAISSGDTEAFF	TGTGCCATCAGTTCAGGAGACACTGAAGCTTTCTTT	.	TRBV10-3	TRBJ1-1	few
CASSSGDRASPLHF	TGCGCCAGCAGCTCAGGGGACAGGGCTTCACCCCTCCACTTT	TRBD1	TRBV5-1	TRBJ1-6	few
CASRRQGAREETQYF	TGCGCCAGCCGTCGACAGGGGGCGCGGGAAGAGACCCAGTACTTC	TRBD1	TRBV5-1	TRBJ2-5	.
CASSLSTAEQFF	TGTGCCAGCAGTTTATCCACTGCAGAGCAGTTCTTC	.	TRBV12-3/TRBV12-4	TRBJ2-1	once
CASSLRDRGHPNTEAFF	TGTGCCAGCAGCCTCCGGGACAGGGGGCATCCGAACACTGAAGCTTTCTTT	TRBD1	TRBV7-2	TRBJ1-1	few
CASSYGTSGAASDF	TGTGCCAGCAGCTACGGGACTAGCGGGGCCGCGTCGGACTTC	TRBD2	TRBV6-2/TRBV6-3	TRBJ2-7	.
CSALTGMNQPQHF	TGCAGTGCTCTCACAGGGATGAATCAGCCCCAGCATTTT	.	TRBV20-1	TRBJ1-5	.
CASSLSGQVTGELFF	TGTGCCAGCAGTTTATCCGGACAAGTTACCGGGGAGCTGTTTTTT	.	TRBV27	TRBJ2-2	.
CSARGGTVNTEAFF	TGCAGTGCTAGGGGGGGGACAGTGAACACTGAAGCTTTCTTT	TRBD1	TRBV20-1	TRBJ1-1	many
CASSLRRGDGYTF	TGTGCCAGCAGCTTACGCAGGGGGGATGGCTACACCTTC	TRBD1	TRBV7-2	TRBJ1-2	.
CSTRGAAGYTF	TGCAGCACGAGGGGCGCCGCGGGCTACACCTTC	.	TRBV29-1	TRBJ1-2	.
CASTRWARTSGGTDTQYF	TGTGCCAGCACCCGTTGGGCCAGAACTAGCGGGGGCACAGATACGCAGTATTTT	TRBD2	TRBV6-2/TRBV6-3	TRBJ2-3	few
CASSLFAAATDTQYF	TGTGCCAGCAGTTTATTTGCGGCAGCCACAGATACGCAGTATTTT	.	TRBV27	TRBJ2-3	.
CASSQGEGVSQPQHF	TGTGCCAGCAGCCAGGGGGAGGGCGTGAGTCAGCCCCAGCATTTT	TRBD1	TRBV9	TRBJ1-5	few
CATSDLGTTKSRLDTQYF	TGTGCCACCAGTGATTTGGGGACTACCAAGAGCCGGTTAGATACGCAGTATTTT	TRBD2	TRBV24-1	TRBJ2-3	few
CASSSGQVSNSPLHF	TGTGCCAGCAGCTCGGGACAGGTTTCTAATTCACCCCTCCACTTT	TRBD1	TRBV7-9	TRBJ1-6	.
CASSLSSGYAAFGDSPLHF	TGTGCCAGCAGTTTAAGCTCGGGATACGCGGCTTTTGGGGATTCACCCCTCCACTTT	.	TRBV28	TRBJ1-6	.
CASSLAWTTGELFF	TGTGCCAGCAGCTTAGCTTGGACCACCGGGGAGCTGTTTTTT	.	TRBV11-2	TRBJ2-2	few
CASNPSTSGGPLLYF	TGTGCCAGCAACCCGTCGACTAGCGGGGGGCCCCTTCTGTATTTT	TRBD2	TRBV27	TRBJ2-3	.
CATSDSPQGWTGELFF	TGTGCCACCAGTGATTCGCCACAGGGTTGGACCGGGGAGCTGTTTTTT	.	TRBV24-1	TRBJ2-2	.
CASSSFTRTSNYGYTF	TGTGCCAGCAGTTCCTTTACTCGGACCTCTAACTATGGCTACACCTTC	.	TRBV7-3	TRBJ1-2	.